This T cell receptor beta chain appears in the sequencing data of a study of graft-versus-host responses after intestinal transplantation. About the research overall: Multivisceral, liver-intestinal, or isolated intestinal transplants were given to recipients.

The CDR3 consists of 11 residues. V shed 6 bases and J shed 4 bases, with 6 bases lying between them. Germline V gives CDR1 SEHNR, CDR2 FQNEAQ (reference sequence). The repertoire was sequenced with immunoSEQ multiplex PCR; TCRdb's copy has only in-frame clones and lacks some. The sample records some 13,000 clones, 25% to 40% being singletons. This material consisted of alloreactive CD4+ T cells from a mixed lymphocyte reaction culture, taken before intestinal transplant. Subset described: CFSE-low proliferating T cells sorted from roughly six-day pre-transplant mixed lymphocyte reaction (GvH or HvG direction). This TCR derives from a human patient who received an intestinal transplant. The chain couples TRBV7-9 to TRBJ1-1, with D uncertain. The CDR3 bases are TGTGCCAGCAGTAGCTCCACTGAAGCTTTCTTT. Translated: CASSSSTEAFF.